Below, 5 T cell receptor beta chains from the same sample are listed, as sequenced in a study of early T cells in non-severe SARS-CoV-2 infection. Each CDR3 protein is one row after TCRdb ran MiXCR on the 5' RACE reads. The sample holds tens of thousands of distinct CDR3 sequences, about an eighth seen once. The material sequenced was whole blood, taken at baseline. These receptors were taken from an adult who was a healthcare worker with PCR-confirmed SARS-CoV-2 infection or an uninfected control (not recorded which).

This clonotype showed up many times. The CDR3 spells CASSSRTGGGRGEAFF. The CDR3 DNA is TGTGCCAGCAGTTCCCGGACAGGGGGCGGTCGGGGTGAAGCTTTCTTT. The rearrangement joins TRBV28 to TRBJ1-1; 11 bases agree with TRBD1. The ends lost 4 bases at V and 7 bases at J; junction bases unmatched: 11. This CDR3 is 16 amino acids long. From germline, CDR1 is MDHEN and CDR2 SYDVKM.

This clonotype was seen ten or more times. The chain uses TRBV7-8 and TRBJ2-1, with D possibly being TRBD2 (6 bases). Germline CDR1 and CDR2: SGHVS and FQNEAQ. CDR3 length: 15 amino acids. Trimming cost V 7 bases and J 2 bases, with 15 bases left between them. The CDR3 DNA reads TGTGCCAGCATCCGAGGGGTAGCGGCCTACAATGAGCAGTTCTTC. It specifies CASIRGVAAYNEQFF. The full variable domain, rest sourced from reference TRBV7-8 and TRBJ2-1, is GAGVSQSPRYKVAKRGQDVALRCDPISGHVSLFWYQQALGQGPEFLTYFQNEAQLDKSGLPSDRFFAERPEGSVSTLKIQRTQQEDSAVYLCASIRGVAAYNEQFFGPGTRLTVL.

This rearrangement joins TRBV7-9 to TRBJ1-1; D might be TRBD1 (5 bases). Germline V gives CDR1 SEHNR, CDR2 FQNEAQ (reference sequence). The CDR3 covers 16 residues. The V and J ends lost 1 base and 6 bases respectively, with 18 bases between them. The CDR3 bases are TGTGCCAGCAGCTTAGGCCAGGTGATCTCGGGGCCTGAAGCTTTCTTT. Translated: CASSLGQVISGPEAFF.

In this sample, this clonotype turned up many times. The gene calls are TRBV2 and TRBJ2-2; the match to TRBD1 covers 8 bases. Germline V CDR1 and CDR2: SNHLY, FYNNEI. Unmatched junction bases numbered 13, after V lost 9 bases and J lost 4 bases. This CDR3 comprises 16 residues. The CDR3: CARRRAQGAGTGELFF. DNA for the CDR3: TGTGCCAGAAGACGGGCCCAGGGGGCGGGCACCGGGGAGCTGTTTTTT.

The V gene is TRBV28, the J gene TRBJ2-6; D unclear. V lost 3 bases, J lost 4 bases, and 7 bases lay in between. The CDR3 is 14 amino acids. The germline CDR1 and CDR2 sequences are MDHEN and SYDVKM. In DNA form, the CDR3 reads TGTGCCAGCAGTTTTGGTCTCGGGGCCAACGTCCTGACTTTC. Amino acids: CASSFGLGANVLTF.